Each of the 24 T cell receptor beta chains below was sequenced from the same sample in a study of cytomegalovirus exposure and HLA in healthy donors. The PCR contained 60 Vbeta and 13 Jbeta primers. Generated by immunoSEQ multiplex PCR, the TCRdb table keeps only in-frame clones and is missing some. The sample records almost 85,000 clones, more than 70% being singletons. What was sequenced was PBMCs. The receptors stem from a male donor in good health and CMV-seropositive.

This clone showed up just a few times. The rearrangement joins TRBV30 to TRBJ2-5, with D tentatively TRBD2 (6 bases). The CDR3 covers 14 residues. Germline CDR1 reads GTSNPN; CDR2 reads SVGIG (reference sequence). The ends were cut back, 0 bases at V and 3 bases at J, with 11 bases in the middle. CDR3 nucleotide sequence: TGTGCCTGGAGTGTCCCCCCGGGAGAAGAGACCCAGTACTTC. Protein: CAWSVPPGEETQYF.

The chain couples TRBV20-1 to TRBJ1-1, with D possibly matching TRBD1 (5 bases). Germline V gene lookup returns CDR1 DFQATT and CDR2 SNEGSKA (reference sequence). With 1 base removed from V and 11 bases from J, the gap between germline ends came to 11 bases. This CDR3 has 11 residues. The CDR3 reads CSARVGRGAFF. The CDR3 DNA sequence: TGCAGTGCTAGAGTCGGGCGGGGGGCTTTCTTT.

The V call is TRBV5-1, the J call TRBJ2-5, with D perhaps TRBD2 (5 bases). Trimming cost V 4 bases and J 2 bases, with 9 bases left between them. The germline V gene encodes CDR1 SGHRS and CDR2 YFSETQ. The CDR3 totals 13 residues. CDR3 nucleotides: TGCGCCAGCAGCAGGGAGACTCAAGAGACCCAGTACTTC. Amino acid sequence: CASSRETQETQYF.

The V call is TRBV6-5, the J call TRBJ2-1; tentative D call: TRBD2 (5 bases). Trimming removed 2 bases from V and 6 bases from J, with 11 bases in between. This CDR3 comprises 14 residues. CDR1 and CDR2 (germline): MNHEY, SVGAGI. CDR3 sequence: CASSYVGAGNEQFF. The CDR3 DNA sequence: TGTGCCAGCAGTTACGTGGGAGCTGGCAATGAGCAGTTCTTC.

The J gene is TRBJ2-3, the V gene TRBV28; 11 nucleotides align to TRBD2. V shed 6 bases and J 2 bases; nucleotides not matched to a gene: 7. Germline CDR1 MDHEN, CDR2 SYDVKM. CDR3 length: 16 amino acids. The DNA of the CDR3 is TGTGCCAGCAGAACTTCACTAGCGGGGGCCACAGATACGCAGTATTTT. Its protein product is CASRTSLAGATDTQYF.

The chain links TRBV27 to TRBJ2-7, with TRBD1 as a possible D gene (5 bases). CDR3 length: 13 amino acids. CDR1 and CDR2 from the germline V gene are MNHEY and SMNVEV (reference sequence). V was shortened by 0 bases and J by 6 bases, with 9 bases between the two germline ends. The CDR3 sequence: CASSLSIGVEQYF. CDR3 DNA sequence: TGTGCCAGCAGTTTATCGATAGGGGTCGAGCAGTACTTC.

V gene TRBV30 combines with J gene TRBJ2-7; 9 bases line up with TRBD1. Germline values: CDR1 GTSNPN, CDR2 SVGIG (reference sequence). Unmatched junction bases numbered 12, after V lost 1 base and J lost 5 bases. The CDR3 is 16 amino acids. CDR3 loop: CAWSDPWDRERHEQYF. CDR3 DNA sequence: TGTGCCTGGAGTGACCCATGGGACAGGGAAAGACACGAGCAGTACTTC.

The table lists this clone with a few counts. The V gene is TRBV12-5, the J gene TRBJ2-4; D might be TRBD1 (5 bases). The CDR3 contains 13 residues. Germline CDR1 and CDR2: LGHNT and FRNRAP. The V gene lost 2 bases and the J gene lost 4 bases, with 6 bases spanning the gap. The CDR3 DNA reads TGTGCTAGTGGTTTGCACAGGAAAAACATTCAGTACTTC. Amino acids: CASGLHRKNIQYF.

The rearrangement links TRBV5-4 to TRBJ2-7, with 7 bases that match TRBD1. Germline-derived CDR1 and CDR2 are SGHNT and YYREEE (reference sequence). The CDR3 covers 15 residues. J was trimmed by 2 bases and V by 3 bases; bases with no gene match: 8. The chain's CDR3 is CASSSGDSFTYEQYF. The CDR3 region has the DNA TGTGCCAGCAGCTCCGGGGACAGTTTCACCTACGAGCAGTACTTC.

The V and J genes are TRBV10-3 and TRBJ2-1, with a tentative D call TRBD2 (5 bases). V lost 4 bases, J lost 0 bases, and 16 bases lay in between. This CDR3 has 17 residues. Germline CDR1 reads ENHRY; CDR2 reads SYGVKD. CDR3 in amino acids: CAISGEGLGISYNEQFF. Here the CDR3 DNA reads TGTGCCATCAGTGGAGAGGGCTTGGGCATCTCCTACAATGAGCAGTTCTTC.

V and J are TRBV28 and TRBJ1-1; TRBD1 matches at 7 bases. This CDR3 region has 15 residues. Trimming took 10 bases from V and 5 from J; bases not matched to a gene: 16. Per the germline V gene, CDR1 is MDHEN and CDR2 is SYDVKM. The CDR3 loop reads CAIIQPGRGKTEAFF. The CDR3 coding sequence is TGTGCCATCATCCAACCCGGCAGGGGGAAAACTGAAGCTTTCTTT.

The table lists this clone with a few counts. This chain joins TRBV6-5 and TRBJ2-7; D possibly corresponds to TRBD1 (5 bases). In germline, CDR1 is MNHEY, CDR2 SVGAGI. V lost 6 bases, J lost 6 bases, and 18 bases lay in between. This CDR3 has 14 residues. The CDR3 loop reads CASSPRSGHIEQYF. CDR3 nucleotide sequence: TGTGCCAGCAGCCCCCGGTCAGGGCATATCGAGCAGTACTTC.

This clone was seen just once. The chain carries TRBV7-6 and TRBJ2-3; TRBD1 agrees at 8 bases. Trimming cost V 0 bases and J 3 bases; bases outside gene matches: 2. Germline assignment: CDR1 SGHVS and CDR2 FNYEAQ. CDR3 size: 15 residues. This CDR3 reads CASSLARTGTDTQYF. Written as DNA, the CDR3 is TGTGCCAGCAGCTTAGCAAGGACAGGGACAGATACGCAGTATTTT.

V usage is TRBV2 and J usage is TRBJ1-5; the D gene is possibly TRBD1 (6 bases). V dropped 4 bases and J dropped 4 bases, with 11 bases sitting between them. The germline gives CDR1 SNHLY, CDR2 FYNNEI. The CDR3 sequence is 14 residues long. The CDR3 sequence: CASSAGQGNQPQHF. As DNA, the CDR3 is TGTGCCAGCAGTGCCGGCCAGGGGAATCAGCCCCAGCATTTT.

The CDR3, as DNA: TGTGCCTGGAGTGAGGGGGCGCGGATCTCGAGAAGCAATCAGCCCCAGCATTTT. Protein sequence: CAWSEGARISRSNQPQHF. V gene TRBV30 combines with J gene TRBJ1-5; 7 positions match TRBD1. Germline CDR1 and CDR2: GTSNPN and SVGIG (reference sequence). Trimming removed 1 base from V and 1 base from J; junction bases left unmatched: 13. This CDR3 region has 18 residues.

The J gene is TRBJ2-7, the V gene TRBV28; 13 bases agree with TRBD2. This CDR3 has 15 amino acids. From germline, CDR1 is MDHEN and CDR2 SYDVKM. V trimming: 7 bases; J trimming: 7 bases; junction bases outside the gene matches: 10. The CDR3 coding sequence is TGTGCCAGCACCGAGGGACTAGCGGGGAGAATTGAGCAGTACTTC. Protein: CASTEGLAGRIEQYF.

The chain's CDR3 is CASSGTGGVIKHEQYF. The CDR3 DNA follows: TGTGCCAGCAGCGGGACAGGGGGCGTCATCAAACACGAGCAGTACTTC. The chain combines TRBV2 with TRBJ2-7; TRBD1 agrees at 12 bases. This CDR3 comprises 16 residues. Germline assignment: CDR1 SNHLY and CDR2 FYNNEI. V was clipped by 6 bases and J by 5 bases; unmatched bases: 11. The entire variable domain, with the rest obtained from reference TRBV2 and TRBJ2-7, is as follows: EPEVTQTPSHQVTQMGQEVILRCVPISNHLYFYWYRQILGQKVEFLVSFYNNEISEKSEIFDDQFSVERPDGSNFTLKIRSTKLEDSAMYFCASSGTGGVIKHEQYFGPGTRLTVT.

This clone has a handful of counts. The rearrangement links TRBV5-5 to TRBJ1-3; 7 nucleotides match TRBD1. Losses at the gene ends were 3 bases for V and 0 bases for J; bases not matched to a gene: 9. Germline loops: CDR1 SGHKS, CDR2 YYEKEE (reference sequence). This CDR3 region has 17 residues. The CDR3 sequence: CASSSLGTDLSGNTIYF. The CDR3 bases are TGTGCCAGCAGCTCTCTCGGGACAGATCTCTCTGGAAACACCATATATTTT.

The CDR3 nucleotides read TGTGCCAGCAGTTTATGGTCTGCGGGAGCTTTGGGTGATACGCAGTATTTT. It is translated as CASSLWSAGALGDTQYF. This chain uses TRBV28 with TRBJ2-3; 7 positions match TRBD2. The junction had 12 bases not matched to a gene; V was cut back by 0 bases and J by 6 bases. CDR3 length: 17 amino acids. Germline V gene data show CDR1 as MDHEN and CDR2 as SYDVKM.

The chain uses TRBV7-2 and TRBJ2-1; D unclear. Germline V CDR1 and CDR2: SGHTA, FQGNSA. V dropped 2 bases and J dropped 5 bases, with 10 bases sitting between them. The CDR3 runs to 14 residues. CDR3 loop: CASSLYSANNEQFF. CDR3 nucleotide sequence: TGTGCCAGCAGCTTATATTCCGCTAACAATGAGCAGTTCTTC. The variable domain in full, completed from reference TRBV7-2 and TRBJ2-1, reads GAGVSQSPSNKVTEKGKDVELRCDPISGHTALYWYRQSLGQGLEFLIYFQGNSAPDKSGLPSDRFSAERTGGSVSTLTIQRTQQEDSAVYLCASSLYSANNEQFFGPGTRLTVL.

V usage is TRBV6-1 and J usage is TRBJ2-5; D uncertain. Germline values: CDR1 MNHNS, CDR2 SASEGT. Trimming removed 6 bases at V and 3 bases at J, with 17 bases between. The CDR3 sequence is 15 residues long. CDR3 coding DNA: TGTGCCAGCAGCTCCGAAGTCGCCACTAAAGAGACCCAGTACTTC. This gives the protein CASSSEVATKETQYF.

The chain is built from TRBV5-1 and TRBJ2-3; 9 nucleotides line up with TRBD2. Trimming removed 5 bases from V and 5 bases from J; junction bases left unmatched: 3. CDR3 length: 13 residues. The germline V gene has CDR1 SGHRS and CDR2 YFSETQ. CDR3 sequence (DNA): TGCGCCAGCAGTCCAGCGGGAGGAGATACGCAGTATTTT. The encoded protein is CASSPAGGDTQYF.

The chain employs TRBV7-9 and TRBJ2-1; TRBD2 matches 7 bases. The CDR3 has 15 residues. Germline lookup yields CDR1 SEHNR and CDR2 FQNEAQ (reference sequence). Trimming cost V 0 bases and J 5 bases; bases outside gene matches: 4. The CDR3, as DNA: TGTGCCAGCAGCTTAGCGGCGGCGGGAGACAATGAGCAGTTCTTC. Translating gives CASSLAAAGDNEQFF.

This sequence joins TRBV6-4 and TRBJ2-1; D not resolved. CDR3 size: 14 residues. The germline V gene encodes CDR1 MRHNA and CDR2 SNTAGT. The germline V and J ends were trimmed by 2 bases and 7 bases, with 12 bases remaining between them. In nucleotides, the CDR3 is TGTGCCAGCAGTGACGGAATGGAGCAGAATGAGCAGTTCTTC. Protein product: CASSDGMEQNEQFF.